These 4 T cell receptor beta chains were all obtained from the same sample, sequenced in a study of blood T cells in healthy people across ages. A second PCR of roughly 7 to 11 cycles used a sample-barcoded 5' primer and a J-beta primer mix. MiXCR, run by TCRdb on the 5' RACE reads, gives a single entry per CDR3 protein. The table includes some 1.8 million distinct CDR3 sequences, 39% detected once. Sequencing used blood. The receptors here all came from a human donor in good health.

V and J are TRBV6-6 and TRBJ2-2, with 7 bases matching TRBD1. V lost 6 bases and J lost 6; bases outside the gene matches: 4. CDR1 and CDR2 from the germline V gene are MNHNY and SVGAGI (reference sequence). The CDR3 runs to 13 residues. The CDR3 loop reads CASSIDRAGELFF. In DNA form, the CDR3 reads TGTGCCAGCAGCATAGACAGGGCCGGGGAGCTGTTTTTT.

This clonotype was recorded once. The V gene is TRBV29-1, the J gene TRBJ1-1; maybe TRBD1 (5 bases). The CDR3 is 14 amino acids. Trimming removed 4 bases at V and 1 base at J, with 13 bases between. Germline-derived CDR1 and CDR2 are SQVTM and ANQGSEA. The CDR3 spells CSVAGTGTNTEAFF. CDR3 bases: TGCAGCGTTGCGGGAACCGGGACGAACACTGAAGCTTTCTTT.

This CDR3 is CASRTRQDGINNYGYTF. CDR3 DNA sequence: TGTGCCAGCAGGACCAGACAGGACGGTATTAACAACTATGGCTACACCTTC. The chain joins TRBV6-6 to TRBJ1-2; possibly TRBD1 for D (6 bases). Trimming removed 6 bases at V and 2 bases at J, with 22 bases between. This CDR3 is 17 amino acids long. Germline CDR1 and CDR2: MNHNY and SVGAGI (reference sequence).

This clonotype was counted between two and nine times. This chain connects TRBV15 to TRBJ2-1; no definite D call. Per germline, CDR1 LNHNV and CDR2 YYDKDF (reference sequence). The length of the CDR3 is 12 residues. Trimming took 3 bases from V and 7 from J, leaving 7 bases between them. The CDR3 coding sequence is TGTGCCACCAGCAGGCGACTGAATGAGCAGTTCTTC. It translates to CATSRRLNEQFF.